This T cell receptor beta chain originates from a study of T cell responses to AZD1222 COVID-19 vaccine. TCRdb's table, derived via immunoSEQ multiplex PCR, lists solely in-frame clones and lacks some. The sample shows over 110,000 clones, 90% to 95% of them seen only once. With V trimmed by 4 bases and J by 1 base, 4 bases remained unmatched. The CDR3 covers 14 residues. The germline CDR1 and CDR2 sequences are SGHRS and YFSETQ. About this clone itself: Its specificity is unknown.

Overall study results and limits: The study found vaccine-associated CD4 TCRs spanning spike, dominant at 160-218 and 743-854. Donors were mostly white British, more females; clonal diversity possibly underestimated. Researchers took repertoire samples only after the peak T cell response had come.

Here the sequenced sample was peripheral blood, taken after recovery from COVID-19. The V and J genes are TRBV5-1 and TRBJ1-1, with TRBD1 matching 7 bases. The receptor's source is an adult who had recovered from COVID-19. This CDR3 reads CASSSGTENTEAFF. The CDR3 DNA is TGCGCCAGCAGCAGCGGGACAGAGAACACTGAAGCTTTCTTT.